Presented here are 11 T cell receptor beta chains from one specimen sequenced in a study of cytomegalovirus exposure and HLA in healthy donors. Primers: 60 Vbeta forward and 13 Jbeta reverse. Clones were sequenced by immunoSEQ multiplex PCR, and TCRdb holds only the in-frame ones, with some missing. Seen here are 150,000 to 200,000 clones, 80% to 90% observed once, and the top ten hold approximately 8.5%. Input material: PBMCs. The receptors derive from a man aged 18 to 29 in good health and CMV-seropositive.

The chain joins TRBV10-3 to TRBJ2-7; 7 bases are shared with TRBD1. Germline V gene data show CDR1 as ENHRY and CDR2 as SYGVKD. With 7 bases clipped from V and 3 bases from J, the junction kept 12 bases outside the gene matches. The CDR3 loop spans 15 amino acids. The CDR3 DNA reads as TGTGCCATCACCGAAGGGGACAGTTCTTTCTACGAGCAGTACTTC. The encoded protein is CAITEGDSSFYEQYF.

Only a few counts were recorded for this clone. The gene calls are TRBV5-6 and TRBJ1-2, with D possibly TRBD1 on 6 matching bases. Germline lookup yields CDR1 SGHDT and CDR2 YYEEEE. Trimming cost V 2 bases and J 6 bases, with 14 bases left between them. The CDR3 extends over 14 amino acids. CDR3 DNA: TGTGCCAGCAGCTTCCCCACAGGGAGTGATGGCTACACCTTC. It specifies CASSFPTGSDGYTF.

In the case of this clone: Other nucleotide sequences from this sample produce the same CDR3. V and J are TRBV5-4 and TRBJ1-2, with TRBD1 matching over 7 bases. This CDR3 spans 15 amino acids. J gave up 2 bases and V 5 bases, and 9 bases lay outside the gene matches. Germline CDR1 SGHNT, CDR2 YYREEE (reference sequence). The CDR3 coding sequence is TGTGCCAGCAGTTCTCCTGACAGGGACAACTATGGCTACACCTTC. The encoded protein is CASSSPDRDNYGYTF.

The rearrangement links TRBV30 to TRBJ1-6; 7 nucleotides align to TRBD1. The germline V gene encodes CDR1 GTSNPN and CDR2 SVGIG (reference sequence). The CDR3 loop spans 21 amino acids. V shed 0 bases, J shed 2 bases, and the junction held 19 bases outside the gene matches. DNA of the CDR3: TGTGCCTGGAGTGTACTTCGGGACAGCACTTTTCTTGTGGCCTATAATTCACCCCTCCACTTT. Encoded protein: CAWSVLRDSTFLVAYNSPLHF. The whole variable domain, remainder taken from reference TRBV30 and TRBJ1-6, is SQTIHQWPATLVQPVGSPLSLECTVEGTSNPNLYWYRQAAGRGLQLLFYSVGIGQISSEVPQNLSASRPQDRQFILSSKKLLLSDSGFYLCAWSVLRDSTFLVAYNSPLHFGNGTRLTVT.

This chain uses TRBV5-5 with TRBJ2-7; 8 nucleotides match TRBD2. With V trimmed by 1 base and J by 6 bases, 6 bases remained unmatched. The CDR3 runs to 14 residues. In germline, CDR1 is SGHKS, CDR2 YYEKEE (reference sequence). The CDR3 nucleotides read TGTGCCAGCAGCTTGAGGGGGACTAGGCGCGAGCAGTACTTC. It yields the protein CASSLRGTRREQYF.

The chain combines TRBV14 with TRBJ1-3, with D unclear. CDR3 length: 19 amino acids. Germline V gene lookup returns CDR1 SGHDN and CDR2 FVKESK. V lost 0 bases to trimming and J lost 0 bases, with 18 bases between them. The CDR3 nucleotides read TGTGCCAGCAGCCAAGATTCCTTCCGCGCGACTTCCTCTGGAAACACCATATATTTT. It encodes CASSQDSFRATSSGNTIYF. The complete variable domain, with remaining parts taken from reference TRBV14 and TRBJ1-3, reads EAGVTQFPSHSVIEKGQTVTLRCDPISGHDNLYWYRRVMGKEIKFLLHFVKESKQDESGMPNNRFLAERTGGTYSTLKVQPAELEDSGVYFCASSQDSFRATSSGNTIYFGEGSWLTVV.

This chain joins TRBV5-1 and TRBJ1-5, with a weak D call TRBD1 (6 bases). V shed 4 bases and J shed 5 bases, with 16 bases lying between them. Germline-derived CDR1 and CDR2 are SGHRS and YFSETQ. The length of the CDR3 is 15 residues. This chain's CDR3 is CASSREGTPHQPQHF. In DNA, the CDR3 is TGCGCCAGCAGCCGCGAGGGGACACCCCATCAGCCCCAGCATTTT.

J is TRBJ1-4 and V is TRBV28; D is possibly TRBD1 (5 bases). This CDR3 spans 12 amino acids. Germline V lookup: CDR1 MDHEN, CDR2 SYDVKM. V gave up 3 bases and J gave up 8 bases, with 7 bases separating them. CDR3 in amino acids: CASSFGGEKLFF. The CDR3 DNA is TGTGCCAGCAGTTTCGGGGGGGAAAAACTGTTTTTT. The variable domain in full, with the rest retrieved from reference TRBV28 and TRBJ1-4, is DVKVTQSSRYLVKRTGEKVFLECVQDMDHENMFWYRQDPGLGLRLIYFSYDVKMKEKGDIPEGYSVSREKKERFSLILESASTNQTSMYLCASSFGGEKLFFGSGTQLSVL.

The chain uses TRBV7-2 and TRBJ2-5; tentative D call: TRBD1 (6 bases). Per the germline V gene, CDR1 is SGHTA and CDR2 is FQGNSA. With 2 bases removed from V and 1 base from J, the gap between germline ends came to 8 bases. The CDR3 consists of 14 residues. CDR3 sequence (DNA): TGTGCCAGCAGCTTAAACAGGGCCCAAGAGACCCAGTACTTC. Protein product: CASSLNRAQETQYF. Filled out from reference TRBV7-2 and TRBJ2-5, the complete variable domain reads GAGVSQSPSNKVTEKGKDVELRCDPISGHTALYWYRQSLGQGLEFLIYFQGNSAPDKSGLPSDRFSAERTGGSVSTLTIQRTQQEDSAVYLCASSLNRAQETQYFGPGTRLLVL.

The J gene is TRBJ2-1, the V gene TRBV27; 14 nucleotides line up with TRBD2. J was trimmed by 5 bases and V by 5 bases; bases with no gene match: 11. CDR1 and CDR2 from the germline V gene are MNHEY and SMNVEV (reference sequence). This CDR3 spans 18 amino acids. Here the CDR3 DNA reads TGTGCCAGCAGTGTAACTCGACTAGCGGGGGGGCTGGACAATGAGCAGTTCTTC. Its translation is CASSVTRLAGGLDNEQFF.

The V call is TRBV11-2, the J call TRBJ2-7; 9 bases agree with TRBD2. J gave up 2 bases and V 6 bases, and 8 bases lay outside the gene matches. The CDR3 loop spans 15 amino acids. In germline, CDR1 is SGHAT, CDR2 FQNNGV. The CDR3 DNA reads TGTGCCAGCAGGGGGTGGACTAGCGATGCCTACGAGCAGTACTTC. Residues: CASRGWTSDAYEQYF.